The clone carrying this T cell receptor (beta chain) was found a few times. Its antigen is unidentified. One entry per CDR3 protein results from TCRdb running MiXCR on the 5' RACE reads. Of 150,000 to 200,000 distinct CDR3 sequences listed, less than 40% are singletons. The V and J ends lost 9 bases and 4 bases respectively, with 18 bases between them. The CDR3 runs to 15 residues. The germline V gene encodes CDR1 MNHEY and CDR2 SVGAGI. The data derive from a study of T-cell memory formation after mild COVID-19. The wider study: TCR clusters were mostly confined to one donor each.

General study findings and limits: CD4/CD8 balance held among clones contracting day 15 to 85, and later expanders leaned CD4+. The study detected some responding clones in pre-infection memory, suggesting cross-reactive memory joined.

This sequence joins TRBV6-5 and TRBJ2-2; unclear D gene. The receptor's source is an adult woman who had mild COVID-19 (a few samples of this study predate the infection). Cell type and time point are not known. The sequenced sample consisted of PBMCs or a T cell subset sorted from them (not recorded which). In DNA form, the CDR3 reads TGTGCCAGTGCCGACTCCGGCTCAGGCACCGGGGAGCTGTTTTTT. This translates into CASADSGSGTGELFF.